These 19 T cell receptor beta chains were sequenced from one sample in a study of T cell responses to AZD1222 COVID-19 vaccine. Repertoires were generated with immunoSEQ multiplex PCR, while TCRdb's copy carries only in-frame clones and drops some. The repertoire includes about 77,000 clones, 92% of them detected once, and roughly 4.5% sits in the top ten. The input for sequencing was peripheral blood, taken 28 days after the second AZD1222 dose. All receptors derive from an adult who received the AZD1222 COVID-19 vaccine.

This chain joins TRBV27 and TRBJ1-2, with D maybe TRBD1 (5 bases). The CDR3 contains 17 residues. V gave up 0 bases and J gave up 4 bases, with 18 bases separating them. Germline V gene data show CDR1 as MNHEY and CDR2 as SMNVEV (reference sequence). The CDR3 loop reads CASSLSSHGANLYGYTF. In nucleotides, the CDR3 is TGTGCCAGCAGTTTATCCTCTCACGGGGCCAATCTCTATGGCTACACCTTC.

The chain couples TRBV4-1 to TRBJ2-7; D unclear. Per the germline V gene, CDR1 is MGHRA and CDR2 is YSYEKL. The germline V and J ends were trimmed by 1 base and 6 bases, with 10 bases remaining between them. The CDR3 extends over 13 amino acids. The CDR3 coding sequence is TGCGCCAGCAGCCAAGGCCGAGACCGCGAGCAGTACTTC. It is translated as CASSQGRDREQYF.

The chain is built from TRBV12-3 or TRBV12-4 and TRBJ1-5; D is unclear. Trimming left V 0 bases short and J 5 bases short, with 5 bases between. This CDR3 has 13 residues. In DNA, the CDR3 is TGTGCCAGCAGTTTAGCTGAAGATCAGCCCCAGCATTTT. Translated: CASSLAEDQPQHF.

In its sample, this clone was seen once. This chain connects TRBV28 to TRBJ1-2, with 7 nucleotides matching TRBD1. The CDR3 is made up of 13 amino acids. CDR1 MDHEN and CDR2 SYDVKM come from the germline V gene. Losses at the gene ends were 4 bases for V and 2 bases for J; bases not matched to a gene: 1. The CDR3 loop reads CASSSTGNYGYTF. CDR3 nucleotides: TGTGCCAGCAGTTCGACAGGGAACTATGGCTACACCTTC.

This clone was seen a single time. The chain joins TRBV7-2 to TRBJ1-2, with D unclear. Trimming removed 6 bases from V and 8 bases from J, with 19 bases in between. The CDR3 sequence is 14 residues long. Germline lookup yields CDR1 SGHTA and CDR2 FQGNSA. The CDR3 DNA sequence: TGTGCCAGCAGGTACAAGGATTCGGCGTGGGGCTACACCTTC. Residues: CASRYKDSAWGYTF.

The V and J genes are TRBV27 and TRBJ1-2; tentatively, D is TRBD1 (5 bases). This CDR3 is 16 amino acids long. Germline assignment: CDR1 MNHEY and CDR2 SMNVEV (reference sequence). With 2 bases removed from V and 6 bases from J, the gap between germline ends came to 19 bases. In DNA form, the CDR3 reads TGTGCCAGCAGTTTAATTAGAGGGGCGGCCGTCGATGGCTACACCTTC. Protein: CASSLIRGAAVDGYTF.

This chain joins TRBV5-1 and TRBJ1-1; TRBD1 is a possible D gene (6 bases). V was clipped by 4 bases and J by 1 base, with 14 bases between them. The V gene's germline CDR1 is SGHRS and CDR2 YFSETQ. CDR3 size: 15 residues. For the CDR3, the DNA is TGCGCCAGCAGCCTACCGACAGGAGCGAACACTGAAGCTTTCTTT. Translation gives CASSLPTGANTEAFF.

The chain employs TRBV5-1 and TRBJ1-1; no reliable D call. CDR3 length: 13 residues. The V and J ends lost 1 base and 1 base respectively, with 5 bases between them. Germline-derived CDR1 and CDR2 are SGHRS and YFSETQ. This chain's CDR3 is CASSLYQNTEAFF. CDR3 nucleotides: TGCGCCAGCAGCTTGTATCAGAACACTGAAGCTTTCTTT.

This sequence joins TRBV7-9 and TRBJ1-2; the D is unclear. V gave up 4 bases and J gave up 2 bases, with 17 bases separating them. The CDR3 length is 16 residues. Per germline, CDR1 SEHNR and CDR2 FQNEAQ (reference sequence). The CDR3 nucleotides read TGTGCCAGCAGCTCCATAAGCTCGGCGGAGAACTATGGCTACACCTTC. This sequence encodes CASSSISSAENYGYTF.

The V call is TRBV4-3, the J call TRBJ2-7; D not resolved. V was pared by 2 bases and J by 9 bases, with 14 bases between. The length of the CDR3 is 13 residues. Germline CDR1 and CDR2: LGHNA and YSLEER. The CDR3 DNA is TGCGCCAGCAGCCAAAATTCCGGCTATAGGCAGTACTTC. Amino acids: CASSQNSGYRQYF.

V usage is TRBV28 and J usage is TRBJ2-1, with TRBD2 matching 9 bases. Germline V gives CDR1 MDHEN, CDR2 SYDVKM. V shed 5 bases, J shed 10 bases, and the junction held 9 bases outside the gene matches. This CDR3 contains 14 residues. The CDR3 here is CASSRREGPGEQFF. Here the CDR3 DNA reads TGTGCCAGCAGTCGGCGGGAGGGCCCGGGGGAGCAGTTCTTC.

The chain combines TRBV29-1 with TRBJ2-3; D gene unclear. The CDR3 spans 14 residues. V gave up 1 base and J gave up 0 bases, with 8 bases separating them. CDR1 and CDR2 from the germline V gene are SQVTM and ANQGSEA. CDR3 in amino acids: CSVEGRLSTDTQYF. The CDR3, as DNA: TGCAGCGTTGAAGGGCGGCTGAGCACAGATACGCAGTATTTT.

The chain carries TRBV3-1 (or the pseudogene TRBV3-2) and TRBJ2-5; 9 positions match TRBD2. The germline CDR1 and CDR2 sequences are LGHDT and YNNKEL (reference sequence). Unmatched junction bases numbered 7, after V lost 0 bases and J lost 5 bases. The CDR3 consists of 16 residues. CDR3 bases: TGTGCCAGCAGCCAAGAGGCGGGAGGGGCCATGGAGACCCAGTACTTC. Its translation: CASSQEAGGAMETQYF.

As DNA, the CDR3 is TGTGCCAGCAGTCCGACAGGGGAAGGCGAGACCCAGTACTTC. This translates into CASSPTGEGETQYF. The gene calls are TRBV6-5 and TRBJ2-5; 8 bases are shared with TRBD1. V trimming: 5 bases; J trimming: 5 bases; junction bases outside the gene matches: 7. This CDR3 region has 14 residues. Germline CDR1 MNHEY, CDR2 SVGAGI.

V usage is TRBV18 and J usage is TRBJ2-7, with D perhaps given as TRBD1 or TRBD2 (5 bases each). This CDR3 is 15 amino acids long. V was clipped by 5 bases and J by 7 bases, with 21 bases between them. From germline, CDR1 is KGHSH and CDR2 LQKENI. DNA for the CDR3: TGTGCCAGCTCAACGTCCGTTGGGGGAGCACGAGAGCAGTACTTC. This encodes CASSTSVGGAREQYF.

The genes are TRBV29-1 and TRBJ1-2, with D unclear. CDR1 and CDR2 from the germline V gene are SQVTM and ANQGSEA. This CDR3 spans 12 amino acids. Trimming cost V 7 bases and J 1 base, with 10 bases left between them. The CDR3 here is CSGSGGNYGYTF. DNA of the CDR3: TGCAGCGGCTCGGGAGGTAACTATGGCTACACCTTC.

The CDR3 bases are TGTGCCAGCAGCTTAAATGGCCCAGGGACTAATGAAAAACTGTTTTTT. Translation: CASSLNGPGTNEKLFF. The V gene is TRBV7-3, the J gene TRBJ1-4; perhaps TRBD1 as D (5 bases). Trimming removed 1 base at V and 2 bases at J, with 11 bases between. The germline V gene has CDR1 SGHTA and CDR2 FQGTGA. The CDR3 loop spans 16 amino acids.

This chain joins TRBV7-6 and TRBJ1-1; 9 bases match TRBD1. This CDR3 contains 15 residues. Germline-derived CDR1 and CDR2 are SGHVS and FNYEAQ. With 4 bases clipped from V and 6 bases from J, the junction kept 9 bases outside the gene matches. Here the CDR3 DNA reads TGTGCCAGCAGCTCAACTGGGACAGGGAGTTCTGAAGCTTTCTTT. Its protein is CASSSTGTGSSEAFF.

The chain carries TRBV10-3 and TRBJ2-1, with 8 bases identical to TRBD2. CDR3 length: 16 amino acids. V was clipped by 2 bases and J by 8 bases; unmatched bases: 11. Germline V gene sequence: CDR1 ENHRY, CDR2 SYGVKD. The CDR3 DNA is TGTGCCATCAGTGAGCCCCCGAGCGGGAGTGAAGATGAGCAGTTCTTC. Protein sequence: CAISEPPSGSEDEQFF.